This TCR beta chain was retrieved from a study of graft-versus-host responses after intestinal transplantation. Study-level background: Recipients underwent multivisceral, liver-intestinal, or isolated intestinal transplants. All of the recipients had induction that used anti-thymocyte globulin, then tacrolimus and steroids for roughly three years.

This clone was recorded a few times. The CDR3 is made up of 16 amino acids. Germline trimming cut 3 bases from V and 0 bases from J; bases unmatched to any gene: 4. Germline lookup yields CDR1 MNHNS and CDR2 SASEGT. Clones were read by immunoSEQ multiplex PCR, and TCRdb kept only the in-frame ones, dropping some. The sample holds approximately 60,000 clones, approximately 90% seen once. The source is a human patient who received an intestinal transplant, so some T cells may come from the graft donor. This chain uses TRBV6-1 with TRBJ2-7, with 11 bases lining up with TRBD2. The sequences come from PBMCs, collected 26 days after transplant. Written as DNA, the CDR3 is TGTGCCAGCAGTGAGGGACTAGCGGATAGCTCCTACGAGCAGTACTTC. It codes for CASSEGLADSSYEQYF.